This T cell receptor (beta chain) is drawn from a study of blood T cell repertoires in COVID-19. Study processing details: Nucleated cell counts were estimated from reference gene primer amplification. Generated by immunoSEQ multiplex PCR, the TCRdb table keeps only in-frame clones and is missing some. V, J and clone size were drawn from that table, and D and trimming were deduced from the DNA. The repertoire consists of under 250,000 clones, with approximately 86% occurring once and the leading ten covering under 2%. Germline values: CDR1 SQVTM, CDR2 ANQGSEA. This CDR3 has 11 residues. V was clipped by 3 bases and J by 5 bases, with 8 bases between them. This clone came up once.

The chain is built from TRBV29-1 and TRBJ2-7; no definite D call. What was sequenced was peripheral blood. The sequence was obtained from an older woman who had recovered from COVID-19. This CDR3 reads CSVEQVHEQYF. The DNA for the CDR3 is TGCAGCGTTGAGCAGGTCCACGAGCAGTACTTC.